One sample yielded the 18 T cell receptor beta chains listed below, sequenced in a study of T cell responses to AZD1222 COVID-19 vaccine. Here immunoSEQ multiplex PCR was the method, and the copy in TCRdb shows in-frame clones only, minus some. The sample lists about 140,000 clones; roughly nine tenths were seen once. Sequencing was performed on peripheral blood, taken 28 days after the second dose of the MenACWY control vaccine. These receptors originate from an adult who received the MenACWY meningococcal vaccine as a control.

The gene calls are TRBV27 and TRBJ2-1, with TRBD2 identical over 7 bases. CDR3 length: 13 amino acids. After removal of 5 bases from V and 8 bases from J, the junction contained 6 bases not matched to a gene. Germline CDR1 reads MNHEY; CDR2 reads SMNVEV (reference sequence). The CDR3 loop reads CASSLSGVDEQFF. CDR3 nucleotides: TGTGCCAGCAGTCTCAGCGGGGTCGATGAGCAGTTCTTC.

This clone was counted a few times. The chain uses TRBV28 and TRBJ1-1; D gene ambiguous. This CDR3 spans 14 amino acids. Germline V gene lookup returns CDR1 MDHEN and CDR2 SYDVKM. V was trimmed by 10 bases and J by 3 bases, leaving 18 bases between them. For the CDR3, the DNA is TGTGCCACCCGAGGCGATATAAGGGACACTGAAGCTTTCTTT. Translating gives CATRGDIRDTEAFF.

V usage is TRBV6-2 or TRBV6-3 and J usage is TRBJ1-2; a weak D match, TRBD1 (5 bases). The CDR3 is 15 amino acids. Germline CDR1 reads MNHEY; CDR2 reads SVGEGT. Trimming shortened V by 2 bases and J by 6 bases, and 16 bases separated the two germline ends. This CDR3 reads CASSYPARGRNGYTF. The CDR3 DNA reads as TGTGCCAGCAGTTACCCGGCGAGGGGTCGGAATGGCTACACCTTC.

This chain joins TRBV4-3 and TRBJ2-7, with TRBD2 as a possible D gene (5 bases). V lost 0 bases to trimming and J lost 3 bases, with 9 bases between them. This CDR3 is 14 amino acids long. Per germline, CDR1 LGHNA and CDR2 YSLEER. The CDR3 nucleotides read TGCGCCAGCAGCCAAGAACTAGGCGTCTACGAGCAGTACTTC. Encoded protein: CASSQELGVYEQYF.

This clone was observed a single time. V is TRBV29-1 and J is TRBJ2-5, with TRBD1 matching over 9 bases. The CDR3 extends over 13 amino acids. Germline assignment: CDR1 SQVTM and CDR2 ANQGSEA. The V segment lost 4 bases and the J segment 4 bases; nucleotides outside the gene matches: 4. In DNA form, the CDR3 reads TGCAGCGTTGGACAGGGGGGAGTAGAGACCCAGTACTTC. Translation: CSVGQGGVETQYF.

This chain uses TRBV5-4 with TRBJ1-2, with a tentative D call TRBD1 (6 bases). Looked up from germline, CDR1 is SGHNT and CDR2 is YYREEE (reference sequence). The CDR3 is 13 amino acids. Trimming removed 4 bases at V and 4 bases at J, with 11 bases between. As DNA, the CDR3 is TGTGCCAGCAGCCAGGGGATTAGCTATGGCTACACCTTC. Protein: CASSQGISYGYTF.

J is TRBJ2-6 and V is TRBV6-2 or TRBV6-3, with TRBD2 matching 9 bases. J was trimmed by 0 bases and V by 6 bases; bases with no gene match: 6. The CDR3 runs to 17 residues. Germline values: CDR1 MNHEY, CDR2 SVGEGT. Written as DNA, the CDR3 is TGTGCCAGCAGCAAGACTAGCGGAAACTCTGGGGCCAACGTCCTGACTTTC. The encoded protein is CASSKTSGNSGANVLTF.

This clone was recorded once. This chain joins TRBV5-1 and TRBJ2-1; no reliable D call. CDR3 length: 16 amino acids. The V end was cut by 4 bases, the J end by 0 bases, with 14 bases between. Looked up from germline, CDR1 is SGHRS and CDR2 is YFSETQ. CDR3 DNA sequence: TGCGCCAGCAGCATTGTAGCTGTTAGCTCCTACAATGAGCAGTTCTTC. Translated: CASSIVAVSSYNEQFF.

This chain joins TRBV19 and TRBJ1-5; D perhaps matches TRBD1 (5 bases). Trimming took 7 bases from V and 0 from J, leaving 13 bases between them. Germline V gene lookup returns CDR1 LNHDA and CDR2 SQIVND (reference sequence). This CDR3 comprises 15 residues. The chain's CDR3 is CASTPAGNSNQPQHF. The CDR3 nucleotides read TGTGCCAGTACCCCGGCAGGGAATAGCAATCAGCCCCAGCATTTT.

This chain uses TRBV6-5 with TRBJ2-7; D not certain. This CDR3 contains 13 residues. V was cut by 0 bases and J by 4 bases, with 7 bases left in between. Germline values: CDR1 MNHEY, CDR2 SVGAGI. CDR3 DNA sequence: TGTGCCAGCAGTTACTCGAAGGAGTACGAGCAGTACTTC. Translated, it gives CASSYSKEYEQYF.

The J gene is TRBJ1-6, the V gene TRBV25-1; D may be TRBD1 (5 bases). V was shortened by 3 bases and J by 7 bases, with 7 bases between the two germline ends. The CDR3 is 13 amino acids. Per the germline V gene, CDR1 is MGHDK and CDR2 is SYGVNS. CDR3 bases: TGTGCCAGCAGTGACAGGGAGAATTCACCCCTCCACTTT. Protein product: CASSDRENSPLHF.

The V call is TRBV2, the J call TRBJ1-4, with TRBD1 identical over 8 bases. V lost 6 bases, J lost 10 bases, and 7 bases stayed unmatched. The CDR3 is made up of 13 amino acids. In germline, CDR1 is SNHLY, CDR2 FYNNEI. The CDR3 spells CASRGTGEGKLFF. The CDR3 region has the DNA TGTGCCAGCAGAGGGACAGGCGAAGGAAAACTGTTTTTT.

This chain connects TRBV5-6 to TRBJ1-5; D might be TRBD1 (6 bases). Germline lookup yields CDR1 SGHDT and CDR2 YYEEEE. V was pared by 4 bases and J by 2 bases, with 13 bases between. This CDR3 is 15 amino acids long. The CDR3 nucleotides are TGTGCCAGCAGCCACCGGACAGCGGGCAATCAGCCCCAGCATTTT. Residues: CASSHRTAGNQPQHF.

J is TRBJ2-1 and V is TRBV7-8, with D uncertain. This CDR3 contains 10 residues. CDR1 is SGHVS and CDR2 is FQNEAQ in the germline V gene. The DNA of the CDR3 is TGTGTATCAGGAGACAATGAGCAGTTCTTC. Its translation is CVSGDNEQFF. The entire variable domain, with the rest obtained from reference TRBV7-8 and TRBJ2-1, is as follows: GAGVSQSPRYKVAKRGQDVALRCDPISGHVSLFWYQQALGQGPEFLTYFQNEAQLDKSGLPSDRFFAERPEGSVSTLKIQRTQQEDSAVYLCVSGDNEQFFGPGTRLTVL.

The chain links TRBV7-2 to TRBJ2-7; TRBD1 matches 7 bases. The CDR3 runs to 15 residues. V lost 2 bases to trimming and J lost 5 bases; unmatched junction nucleotides: 9. Germline assignment: CDR1 SGHTA and CDR2 FQGNSA. This chain's CDR3 is CASSLPDRNGHEQYF. Written as DNA, the CDR3 is TGTGCCAGCAGCTTACCGGACAGGAATGGCCACGAGCAGTACTTC. Combining the CDR3 with reference TRBV7-2 and TRBJ2-7 gives the whole variable domain GAGVSQSPSNKVTEKGKDVELRCDPISGHTALYWYRQSLGQGLEFLIYFQGNSAPDKSGLPSDRFSAERTGGSVSTLTIQRTQQEDSAVYLCASSLPDRNGHEQYFGPGTRLTVT.

DNA for the CDR3: TGTGCCAGCAGCTTGGCCTTGGGACAGGGGGTTCAGCCCCAGCATTTT. It encodes CASSLALGQGVQPQHF. The V gene is TRBV5-4, the J gene TRBJ1-5; 11 nucleotides agree with TRBD1. V shed 0 bases, J shed 6 bases, and the junction held 5 bases outside the gene matches. The CDR3 has 16 residues. Germline V lookup: CDR1 SGHNT, CDR2 YYREEE (reference sequence).

The chain carries TRBV10-3 and TRBJ1-4; D is ambiguous. The germline V gene encodes CDR1 ENHRY and CDR2 SYGVKD. Trimming cost V 6 bases and J 7 bases, with 15 bases left between them. The length of the CDR3 is 14 residues. CDR3 DNA: TGTGCCATCAGCCCTCAATGGGCGGGTGAAAAACTGTTTTTT. This codes for CAISPQWAGEKLFF.

The chain is built from TRBV4-3 and TRBJ1-5; D ambiguous. The CDR3 is made up of 13 amino acids. Trimming left V 0 bases short and J 6 bases short, with 6 bases between. Germline V CDR1 and CDR2: LGHNA, YSLEER. This CDR3 reads CASSQDKGQPQHF. The CDR3 coding sequence is TGCGCCAGCAGCCAAGATAAGGGTCAGCCCCAGCATTTT.